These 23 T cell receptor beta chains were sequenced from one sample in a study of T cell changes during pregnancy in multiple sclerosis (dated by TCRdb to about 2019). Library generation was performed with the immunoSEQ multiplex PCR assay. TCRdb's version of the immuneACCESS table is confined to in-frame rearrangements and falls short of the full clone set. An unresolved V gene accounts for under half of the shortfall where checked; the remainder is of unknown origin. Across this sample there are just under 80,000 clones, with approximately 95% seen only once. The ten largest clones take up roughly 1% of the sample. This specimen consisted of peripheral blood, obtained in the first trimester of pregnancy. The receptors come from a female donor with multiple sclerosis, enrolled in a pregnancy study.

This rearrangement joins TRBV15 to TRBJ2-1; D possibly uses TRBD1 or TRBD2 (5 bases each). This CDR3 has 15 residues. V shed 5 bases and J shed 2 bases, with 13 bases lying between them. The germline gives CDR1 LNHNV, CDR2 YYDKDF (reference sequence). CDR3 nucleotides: TGTGCCACCAGCGGAGGTACAGGCCCCTACAATGAGCAGTTCTTC. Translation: CATSGGTGPYNEQFF.

This CDR3 reads CASSSRTGISYEQYF. The CDR3 DNA sequence: TGTGCCAGCAGTAGCCGGACAGGGATCTCCTACGAGCAGTACTTC. J is TRBJ2-7 and V is TRBV6-1, with 8 positions matching TRBD1. The germline gives CDR1 MNHNS, CDR2 SASEGT. V dropped 5 bases and J dropped 0; count of bases not matched to a gene: 6. The length of the CDR3 is 15 residues.

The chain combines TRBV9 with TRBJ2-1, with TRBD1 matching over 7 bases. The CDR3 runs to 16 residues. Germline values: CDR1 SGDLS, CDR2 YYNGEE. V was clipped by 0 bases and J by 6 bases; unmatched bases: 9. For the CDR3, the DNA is TGTGCCAGCAGCGTAGAACAGGGGCTAGGGGGCAATGAGCAGTTCTTC. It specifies CASSVEQGLGGNEQFF.

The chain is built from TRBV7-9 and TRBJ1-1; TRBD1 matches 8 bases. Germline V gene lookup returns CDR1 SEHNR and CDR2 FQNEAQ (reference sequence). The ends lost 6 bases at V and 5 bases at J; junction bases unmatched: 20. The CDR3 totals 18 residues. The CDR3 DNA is TGTGCCAGCAGTCGAGGGGGACAGGTTCCTCCCCGTCAGACTGAAGCTTTCTTT. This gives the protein CASSRGGQVPPRQTEAFF.

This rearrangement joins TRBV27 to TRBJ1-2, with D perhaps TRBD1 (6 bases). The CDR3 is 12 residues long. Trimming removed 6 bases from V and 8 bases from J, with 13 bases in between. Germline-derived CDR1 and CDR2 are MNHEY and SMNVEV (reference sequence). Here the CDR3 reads CASSAGERGYTF. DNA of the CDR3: TGTGCCAGCAGCGCAGGGGAGCGGGGCTACACCTTC.

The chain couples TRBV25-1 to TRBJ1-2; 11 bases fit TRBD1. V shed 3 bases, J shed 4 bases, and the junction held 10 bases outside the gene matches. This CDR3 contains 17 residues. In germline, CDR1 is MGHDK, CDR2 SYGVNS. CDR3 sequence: CASSDRTGGTLSYGYTF. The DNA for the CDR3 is TGTGCCAGCAGTGATAGGACAGGGGGCACCCTTAGCTATGGCTACACCTTC.

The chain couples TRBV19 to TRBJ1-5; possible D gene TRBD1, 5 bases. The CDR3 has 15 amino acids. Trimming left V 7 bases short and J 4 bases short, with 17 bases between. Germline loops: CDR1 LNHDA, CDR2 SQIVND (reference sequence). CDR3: CASKGLVGVNQPQHF. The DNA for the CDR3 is TGTGCCAGTAAGGGGTTGGTTGGGGTTAATCAGCCCCAGCATTTT.

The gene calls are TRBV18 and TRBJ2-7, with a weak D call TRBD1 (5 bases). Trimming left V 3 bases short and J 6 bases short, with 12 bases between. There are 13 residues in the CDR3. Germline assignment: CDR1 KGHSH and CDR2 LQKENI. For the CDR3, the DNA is TGTGCCAGCTCACCTACAGGAACCAGCGAGCAGTACTTC. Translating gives CASSPTGTSEQYF.

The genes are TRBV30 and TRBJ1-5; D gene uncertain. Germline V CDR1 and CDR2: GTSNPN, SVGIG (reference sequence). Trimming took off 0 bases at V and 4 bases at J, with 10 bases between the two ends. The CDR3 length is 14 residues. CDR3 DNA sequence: TGTGCCTGGAGTGTAAGTACAGTTAATCAGCCCCAGCATTTT. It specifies CAWSVSTVNQPQHF. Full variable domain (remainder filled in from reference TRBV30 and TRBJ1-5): SQTIHQWPATLVQPVGSPLSLECTVEGTSNPNLYWYRQAAGRGLQLLFYSVGIGQISSEVPQNLSASRPQDRQFILSSKKLLLSDSGFYLCAWSVSTVNQPQHFGDGTRLSIL.

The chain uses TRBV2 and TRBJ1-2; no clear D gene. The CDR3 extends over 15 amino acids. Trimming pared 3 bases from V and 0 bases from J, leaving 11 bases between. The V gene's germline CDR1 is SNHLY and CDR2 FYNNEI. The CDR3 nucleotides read TGTGCCAGCAGTGAGGAGGGCAGAGCTAACTATGGCTACACCTTC. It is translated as CASSEEGRANYGYTF.

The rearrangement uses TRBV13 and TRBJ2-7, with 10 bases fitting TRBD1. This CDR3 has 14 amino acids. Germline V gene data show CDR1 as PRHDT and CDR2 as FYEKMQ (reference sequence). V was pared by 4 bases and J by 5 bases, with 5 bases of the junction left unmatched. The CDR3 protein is CASSYDRGLNEQYF. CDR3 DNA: TGTGCCAGCAGCTACGACAGGGGGCTGAACGAGCAGTACTTC.

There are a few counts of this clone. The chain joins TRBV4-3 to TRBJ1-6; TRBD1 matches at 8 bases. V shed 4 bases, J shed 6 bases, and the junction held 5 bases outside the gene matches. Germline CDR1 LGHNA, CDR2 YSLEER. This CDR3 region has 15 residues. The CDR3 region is CASSPWTGTNSPLHF. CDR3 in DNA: TGCGCCAGCAGCCCCTGGACAGGGACTAATTCACCCCTCCACTTT.

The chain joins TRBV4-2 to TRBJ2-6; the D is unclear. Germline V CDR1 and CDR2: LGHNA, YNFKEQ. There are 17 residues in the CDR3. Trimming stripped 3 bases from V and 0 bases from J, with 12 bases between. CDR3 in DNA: TGTGCCAGCAGCCAGGCAGGTGATAACTCTGGGGCCAACGTCCTGACTTTC. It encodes CASSQAGDNSGANVLTF.

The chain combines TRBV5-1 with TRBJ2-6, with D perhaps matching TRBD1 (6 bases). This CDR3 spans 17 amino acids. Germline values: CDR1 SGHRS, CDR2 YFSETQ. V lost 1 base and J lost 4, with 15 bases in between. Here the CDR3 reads CASSLSLTGTGANVLTF. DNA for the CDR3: TGCGCCAGCAGCTTGAGCCTAACAGGGACAGGGGCCAACGTCCTGACTTTC.

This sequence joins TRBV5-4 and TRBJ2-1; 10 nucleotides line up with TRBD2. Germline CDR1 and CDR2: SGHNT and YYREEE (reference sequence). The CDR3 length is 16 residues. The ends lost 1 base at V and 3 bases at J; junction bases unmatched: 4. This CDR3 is CASSLKRGGLYNEQFF. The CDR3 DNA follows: TGTGCCAGCAGCTTGAAGCGGGGGGGCCTCTACAATGAGCAGTTCTTC.

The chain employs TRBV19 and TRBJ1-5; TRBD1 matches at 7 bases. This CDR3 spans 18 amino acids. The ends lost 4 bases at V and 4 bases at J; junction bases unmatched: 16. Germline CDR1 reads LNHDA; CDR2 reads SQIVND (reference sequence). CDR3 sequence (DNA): TGTGCCAGTAGTAGGGAGACAGGGAACTTATATGGGAATCAGCCCCAGCATTTT. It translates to CASSRETGNLYGNQPQHF.

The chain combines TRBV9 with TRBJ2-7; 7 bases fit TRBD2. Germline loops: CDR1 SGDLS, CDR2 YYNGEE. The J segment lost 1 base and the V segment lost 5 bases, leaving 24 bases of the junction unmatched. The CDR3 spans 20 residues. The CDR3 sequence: CASRPTYRFLAGVGSYEQYF. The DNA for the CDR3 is TGTGCCAGCAGACCAACTTACCGCTTTCTGGCGGGAGTTGGTTCCTACGAGCAGTACTTC.

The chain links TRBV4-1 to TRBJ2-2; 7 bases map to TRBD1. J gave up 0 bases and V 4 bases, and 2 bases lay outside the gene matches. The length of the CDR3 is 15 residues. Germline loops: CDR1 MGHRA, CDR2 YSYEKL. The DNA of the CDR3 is TGCGCCAGCAGCCTAGGGACAGCGAACACCGGGGAGCTGTTTTTT. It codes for CASSLGTANTGELFF.

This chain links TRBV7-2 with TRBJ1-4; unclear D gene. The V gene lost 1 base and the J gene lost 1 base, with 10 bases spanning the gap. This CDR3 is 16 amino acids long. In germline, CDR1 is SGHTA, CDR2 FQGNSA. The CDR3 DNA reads TGTGCCAGCAGCTTAGGGGCAGCCGGAACTAATGAAAAACTGTTTTTT. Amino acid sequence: CASSLGAAGTNEKLFF.

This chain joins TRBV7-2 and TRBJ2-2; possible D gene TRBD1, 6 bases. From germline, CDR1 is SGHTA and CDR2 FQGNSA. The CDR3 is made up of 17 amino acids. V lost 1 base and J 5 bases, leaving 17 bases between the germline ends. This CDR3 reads CASSLVRQAGRTGELFF. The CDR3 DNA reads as TGTGCCAGCAGCTTAGTTCGACAGGCGGGTCGAACCGGGGAGCTGTTTTTT.

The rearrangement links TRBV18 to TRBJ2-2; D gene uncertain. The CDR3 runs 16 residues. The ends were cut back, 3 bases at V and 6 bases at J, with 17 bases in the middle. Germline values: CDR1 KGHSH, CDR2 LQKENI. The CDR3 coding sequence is TGTGCCAGCTCACCCATGGCCTCTAGATCCCCCGGGGAGCTGTTTTTT. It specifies CASSPMASRSPGELFF.

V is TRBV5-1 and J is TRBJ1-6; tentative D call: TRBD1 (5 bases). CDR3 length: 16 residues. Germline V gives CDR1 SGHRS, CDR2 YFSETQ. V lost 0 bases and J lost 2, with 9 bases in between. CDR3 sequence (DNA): TGCGCCAGCAGCTTGGCAGGGAATACCTATAATTCACCCCTCCACTTT. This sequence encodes CASSLAGNTYNSPLHF.

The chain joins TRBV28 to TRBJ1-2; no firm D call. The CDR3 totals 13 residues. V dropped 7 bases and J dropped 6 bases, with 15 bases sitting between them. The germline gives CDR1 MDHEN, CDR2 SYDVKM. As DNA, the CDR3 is TGTGCCAGCACCTTCGCTCCGGGGAATGGCTACACCTTC. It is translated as CASTFAPGNGYTF.